A selection of T cell receptor beta chains follows, all from one sample in a study of CD8 T cells in ankylosing spondylitis. TCRdb analysed the 5' RACE reads with MiXCR anew, one entry per CDR3 protein. The sample includes about 160,000 distinct CDR3 sequences, 15% to 20% of them seen just once. The sequencing input was blood, either unsorted or a sorted T cell fraction (not recorded which). The receptors were sampled from a male donor with ankylosing spondylitis or in good health (not recorded which). Each CDR3 is given with its conserved first and last residue. Each record gives: J gene, V gene, CDR3 length, CDR3 protein.

j_call: TRBJ1-2; v_call: TRBV7-9; cdr3_length: 14; cdr3_aa: CASSPNPHGSGYTF
j_call: TRBJ2-2; v_call: TRBV28; cdr3_length: 14; cdr3_aa: CASSLNFGTGELFF
j_call: TRBJ1-1; v_call: TRBV4-1; cdr3_length: 14; cdr3_aa: CASSQPPGLSEAFF
j_call: TRBJ1-3; v_call: TRBV7-9; cdr3_length: 17; cdr3_aa: CASSVYRGLLSGNTIYF
j_call: TRBJ2-2; v_call: TRBV10-2; cdr3_length: 14; cdr3_aa: CASKLAANTGELFF
j_call: TRBJ2-2; v_call: TRBV20-1; cdr3_length: 15; cdr3_aa: CSAPTGGAYTGELFF
j_call: TRBJ1-5; v_call: TRBV19; cdr3_length: 15; cdr3_aa: CASSGTGKGNQPQHF
j_call: TRBJ2-5; v_call: TRBV10-3; cdr3_length: 12; cdr3_aa: CAISENGETQYF
j_call: TRBJ2-2; v_call: TRBV6-2/TRBV6-3; cdr3_length: 12; cdr3_aa: CASRPQGGTLFF
j_call: TRBJ2-3; v_call: TRBV5-1; cdr3_length: 15; cdr3_aa: CASSPEGHRADTQYF
j_call: TRBJ2-1; v_call: TRBV20-1; cdr3_length: 14; cdr3_aa: CSANDIYSYNEQFF
j_call: TRBJ1-2; v_call: TRBV5-1; cdr3_length: 16; cdr3_aa: CASSLEARQGVHGYTF
j_call: TRBJ1-6; v_call: TRBV28; cdr3_length: 16; cdr3_aa: CASSVSRSSYNSPLHF
j_call: TRBJ1-1; v_call: TRBV19; cdr3_length: 15; cdr3_aa: CASSIQGHSNAEAFF
j_call: TRBJ2-2; v_call: TRBV2; cdr3_length: 16; cdr3_aa: CASGPLAGENTGELFF
j_call: TRBJ1-1; v_call: TRBV12-3/TRBV12-4; cdr3_length: 14; cdr3_aa: CASSLWGQVPEAFF
j_call: TRBJ2-7; v_call: TRBV20-1; cdr3_length: 16; cdr3_aa: CSARDPQGSHPYEQYF
j_call: TRBJ1-4; v_call: TRBV7-2; cdr3_length: 14; cdr3_aa: CASSLGDSREKLFF
j_call: TRBJ1-4; v_call: TRBV30; cdr3_length: 15; cdr3_aa: CAWDARQGNIEKLFF
j_call: TRBJ1-2; v_call: TRBV12-3/TRBV12-4; cdr3_length: 14; cdr3_aa: CASSFRGTDYGYTF
j_call: TRBJ2-3; v_call: TRBV19; cdr3_length: 17; cdr3_aa: CASSIDRHRGGTDTQYF
j_call: TRBJ1-4; v_call: TRBV7-2; cdr3_length: 16; cdr3_aa: CASSLEPGPTGEKLFF
j_call: TRBJ2-7; v_call: TRBV28; cdr3_length: 16; cdr3_aa: CASSPSGTSNAYEQYF
j_call: TRBJ2-2; v_call: TRBV6-9; cdr3_length: 12; cdr3_aa: CASSYFPRELFF
j_call: TRBJ1-1; v_call: TRBV2; cdr3_length: 13; cdr3_aa: CASSGPRGTEAFF
j_call: TRBJ2-1; v_call: TRBV5-1; cdr3_length: 17; cdr3_aa: CASSAAGLAGTYNEQFF
j_call: TRBJ1-1; v_call: TRBV5-1; cdr3_length: 14; cdr3_aa: CASSLVVSGTEAFF
j_call: TRBJ2-3; v_call: TRBV7-9; cdr3_length: 12; cdr3_aa: CASSNRDDTQYF
j_call: TRBJ2-3; v_call: TRBV7-8; cdr3_length: 14; cdr3_aa: CASSFRAYTDTQYF
j_call: TRBJ2-3; v_call: TRBV12-3/TRBV12-4; cdr3_length: 15; cdr3_aa: CASSFRGSFPDTQYF
j_call: TRBJ2-3; v_call: TRBV20-1; cdr3_length: 15; cdr3_aa: CSARNSETYTDTQYF